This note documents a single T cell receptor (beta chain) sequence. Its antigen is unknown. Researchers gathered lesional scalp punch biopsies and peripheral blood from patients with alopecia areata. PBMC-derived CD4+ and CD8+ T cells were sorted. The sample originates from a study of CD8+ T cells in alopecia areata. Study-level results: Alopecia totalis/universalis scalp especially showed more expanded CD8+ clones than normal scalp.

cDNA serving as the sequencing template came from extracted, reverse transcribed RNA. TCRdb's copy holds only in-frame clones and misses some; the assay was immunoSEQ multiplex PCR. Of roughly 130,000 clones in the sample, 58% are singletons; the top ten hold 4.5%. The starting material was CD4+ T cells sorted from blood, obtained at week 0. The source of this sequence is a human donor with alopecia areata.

The CDR3 loop reads CASSLQGRVNEQFF. DNA for the CDR3: TGTGCCAGTAGTCTTCAGGGGCGGGTCAATGAGCAGTTCTTC. The chain carries TRBV19 and TRBJ2-1; perhaps TRBD1 as D (6 bases). The CDR3 length is 14 residues. V was clipped by 5 bases and J by 6 bases, with 14 bases between them. Looked up from germline, CDR1 is LNHDA and CDR2 is SQIVND (reference sequence).